The clone carrying this T cell receptor beta chain was counted only a few times. The antigen is undetermined. Germline DNA was also extracted, with blood RNA taken from unsorted whole blood. Enrolled patients were chronically infected with HBV and treatment-naive. This specimen comes from a study of tumor-infiltrating lymphocytes in primary liver carcinoma. Findings and caveats of the study: Blood's top-250-clone fraction was significantly lower than that of tumors (p = 0.039). Since sampling was bulk and unsorted, CD4+ and CD8+ repertoires were not compared. Tumor-adjacent and tumor-blood pairs overlapped less than tumor region pairs did.

The investigators made TCR beta cDNA from approximately 510 ng total RNA, using a constant-region primer. ARM-PCR, slightly modified, supplied the TCR beta libraries through three nested multiplex PCR rounds. Each of the first two PCR rounds ran roughly 9 cycles with TRBV1-TRBV30 forward and C-beta reverse primers. TCRdb independently ran MiXCR on the multiplex PCR reads; one entry per CDR3 protein. Seen here are some 320,000 distinct CDR3 sequences, 65% observed once, and the top ten hold roughly 10%. Germline V CDR1 and CDR2: MDHEN, SYDVKM. The CDR3 length is 12 residues. Unmatched junction bases numbered 3, after V lost 6 bases and J lost 5 bases.

The chain uses TRBV28 and TRBJ1-2, with 7 bases aligning to TRBD1. This clonotype was sampled from a man aged 40-49 years with primary liver carcinoma and hepatitis B virus infection. Sequencing input: peripheral blood. CDR3 sequence reads: CASRTTGYGYTF. The CDR3 region has the DNA TGTGCCAGCAGAACGACAGGGTATGGCTACACCTTC.